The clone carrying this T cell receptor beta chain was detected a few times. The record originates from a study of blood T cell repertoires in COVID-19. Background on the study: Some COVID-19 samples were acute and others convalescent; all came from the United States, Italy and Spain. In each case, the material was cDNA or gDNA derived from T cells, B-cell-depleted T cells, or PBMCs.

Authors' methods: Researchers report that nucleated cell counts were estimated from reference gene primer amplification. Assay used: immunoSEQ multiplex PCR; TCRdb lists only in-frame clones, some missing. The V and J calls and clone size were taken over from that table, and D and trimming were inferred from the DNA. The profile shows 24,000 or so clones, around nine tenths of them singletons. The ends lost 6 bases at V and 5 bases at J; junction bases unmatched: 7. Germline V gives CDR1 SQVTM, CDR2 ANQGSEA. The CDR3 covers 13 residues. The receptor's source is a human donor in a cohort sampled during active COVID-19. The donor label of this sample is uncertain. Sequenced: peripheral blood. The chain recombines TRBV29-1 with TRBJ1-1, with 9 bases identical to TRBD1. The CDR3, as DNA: TGCAGCGTCGAGACAGGGGGAAGAACTGAAGCTTTCTTT. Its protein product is CSVETGGRTEAFF.